This T cell receptor beta chain was sequenced in a study of vaccination effects on CD4 cells after COVID-19. Study-level information: Convalescent patients (three in total) were sampled early and late after vaccination.

Clones were read by immunoSEQ multiplex PCR, and TCRdb kept only the in-frame ones, dropping some. The sample holds roughly 15,000 clones, around 81% seen once. From germline, CDR1 is SNHLY and CDR2 FYNNEI. V shed 2 bases and J 2 bases; nucleotides not matched to a gene: 3. The CDR3 sequence is 16 residues long. With respect to this clone: Its cognate antigen is unknown.

Using viral peptide pools, the ViraFEST assay grew out antigen-specific CD4+ T cells prior to sequencing. CD4+ T cells were isolated after 10 days of culture. Confirmation by PCR established that the person had SARS-CoV-2 infection between March and December 2020. Of the BNT162b2 and mRNA-1273 vaccines, participants received two doses of one or the other. Cultivation was performed at about 1.8 million PBMC per well with approximately 10 IU/ml IL-2 and around 10 ug/ml peptides added. Sequenced material: CD4+ T cells from PBMCs cultured with SARS-CoV-2 spike peptides, taken after COVID-19 vaccination. V is TRBV2 and J is TRBJ2-2, with 9 bases aligning to TRBD1. This receptor was identified in a human donor who had a prior SARS-CoV-2 infection. CDR3 nucleotides: TGTGCCAGCAGTGAACGGGGACAGGGCAACACCGGGGAGCTGTTTTTT. It codes for CASSERGQGNTGELFF. The full variable domain, its missing parts supplied by reference TRBV2 and TRBJ2-2, is EPEVTQTPSHQVTQMGQEVILRCVPISNHLYFYWYRQILGQKVEFLVSFYNNEISEKSEIFDDQFSVERPDGSNFTLKIRSTKLEDSAMYFCASSERGQGNTGELFFGEGSRLTVL.